This T cell receptor (beta chain) was recovered during a study of T cells in Graves' hyperthyroidism and ophthalmopathy. Looking at the study overall: Peripheral blood was acquired at first diagnosis, ahead of any therapy whatsoever. Study-wide results and limits: Before onset, by a median of approximately 6.8 months, the model predicted ophthalmopathy.

Graves' hyperthyroidism showing no ophthalmopathy progression within 18 months was considered stable. PBMCs were sourced from approximately 10 ml fresh peripheral blood. With 6 bases clipped from V and 2 bases from J, the junction kept 8 bases outside the gene matches. Looked up from germline, CDR1 is DFQATT and CDR2 is SNEGSKA (reference sequence). This CDR3 region has 15 residues. This clonotype came up a few times. The target antigen is unknown. Amplification targeted TCR beta CDR3 regions from RNA transcripts. The HTBI set primed first-round TCR CDR3 RT-PCR. TCRdb used MiXCR to reprocess the multiplex PCR reads, holding one entry per CDR3 protein. Among around 520,000 distinct CDR3 sequences listed, roughly an eighth were seen once.

The gene calls are TRBV20-1 and TRBJ2-3; 10 bases map to TRBD2. The receptor comes from a woman under 30 with Graves' hyperthyroidism. The specimen was blood. CDR3 sequence: CSASKSGRATDTQYF. In DNA form, the CDR3 reads TGCAGTGCCAGTAAAAGCGGGAGGGCCACAGATACGCAGTATTTT.